One and the same sample provided the 10 T cell receptor beta chains below, sequenced in a study of early T cells in non-severe SARS-CoV-2 infection. TCRdb passed the 5' RACE reads through MiXCR, listing each CDR3 protein once. The table shows about 71,000 distinct CDR3 sequences, with roughly an eighth occurring only once. Sample: whole blood. The origin of the receptors is an adult who was a healthcare worker with PCR-confirmed SARS-CoV-2 infection or an uninfected control (not recorded which).

The table lists this clonotype with many counts. V gene TRBV5-1 combines with J gene TRBJ1-1; D possibly corresponds to TRBD1 (6 bases). Trimming removed 1 base at V and 6 bases at J, with 10 bases between. The length of the CDR3 is 13 residues. Germline values: CDR1 SGHRS, CDR2 YFSETQ. Here the CDR3 DNA reads TGCGCCAGCAGCTTGACAGGGTCGGCTGAAGCTTTCTTT. Translated, it gives CASSLTGSAEAFF.

This clonotype was observed at least ten times. The chain employs TRBV7-9 and TRBJ2-4; D tentatively reads TRBD1 or TRBD2 (6 bases each). The CDR3 spans 14 residues. Trimming shortened V by 10 bases and J by 5 bases, and 18 bases separated the two germline ends. CDR1 is SEHNR, CDR2 FQNEAQ, per germline (reference sequence). For the CDR3, the DNA is TGTGCCACTACCCAAGGGGGGACCGAAAACATTCAGTACTTC. This encodes CATTQGGTENIQYF.

This clonotype showed up many times. The rearrangement joins TRBV28 to TRBJ1-4; 8 bases align to TRBD1. Germline CDR1 MDHEN, CDR2 SYDVKM. The CDR3 consists of 14 residues. The ends lost 5 bases at V and 8 bases at J; junction bases unmatched: 7. In nucleotides, the CDR3 is TGTGCCAGCAGTGGACAGGGAGGTCGGGAAAAACTGTTTTTT. Translating gives CASSGQGGREKLFF.

V is TRBV6-5 and J is TRBJ1-2; D is perhaps TRBD1 (5 bases). This CDR3 has 14 amino acids. In germline, CDR1 is MNHEY, CDR2 SVGAGI. Trimming pared 3 bases from V and 7 bases from J, leaving 15 bases between. The CDR3 loop is CASSYPGQGGGYTF. The CDR3 DNA reads as TGTGCCAGCAGTTATCCCGGGCAGGGAGGTGGCTACACCTTC.

In DNA form, the CDR3 reads TGTGCCAGCAGTTTAGGGGGACAGTATTCCGGGGAGCTGTTTTTT. Residues: CASSLGGQYSGELFF. This chain connects TRBV12-3 or TRBV12-4 to TRBJ2-2, with 7 bases aligning to TRBD1. The trim removed 1 base at V and 6 bases at J, leaving 5 bases unmatched. This CDR3 contains 15 residues.

This clonotype has at least ten counts. This chain uses TRBV7-9 with TRBJ2-1; D is unresolved. V lost 7 bases and J 8 bases, leaving 12 bases between the germline ends. In germline, CDR1 is SEHNR, CDR2 FQNEAQ (reference sequence). The CDR3 totals 12 residues. CDR3 residues: CASNPDGYEQFF. As DNA, the CDR3 is TGTGCCAGCAACCCTGACGGATATGAGCAGTTCTTC.

The table lists this clonotype with a few counts. J is TRBJ2-1 and V is TRBV5-5; possibly TRBD1 for D (5 bases). Trimming removed 0 bases at V and 4 bases at J, with 11 bases between. The germline V gene encodes CDR1 SGHKS and CDR2 YYEKEE (reference sequence). This CDR3 has 15 amino acids. The CDR3 DNA reads as TGTGCCAGCAGCTTGGGCCAGGGAAGGTACAATGAGCAGTTCTTC. Residues: CASSLGQGRYNEQFF.

The table lists this clonotype with many counts. The genes are TRBV27 and TRBJ2-4; D possibly matches TRBD1 or TRBD2 (6 bases each). This CDR3 has 18 amino acids. Between the trimmed V and J ends, which lost 3 bases and 0 bases, there was a span of 18 bases. Per germline, CDR1 MNHEY and CDR2 SMNVEV (reference sequence). CDR3 DNA sequence: TGTGCCAGCAGTTTTTCGGGGGCGTTCGCTATAGCCAAAAACATTCAGTACTTC. This codes for CASSFSGAFAIAKNIQYF.

This clonotype was seen a handful of times. In DNA form, the CDR3 reads TGCAGCGTTGAGGAGGGCAGGAGAGGCTATGGCTACACCTTC. This gives the protein CSVEEGRRGYGYTF. The chain recombines TRBV29-1 with TRBJ1-2, with no clear D. CDR1 and CDR2 (germline): SQVTM, ANQGSEA. The V end lost 3 bases, the J end lost 4 bases, and 15 bases lay between the germline ends. The CDR3 has 14 amino acids.

The V call is TRBV15, the J call TRBJ2-7; 7 positions agree with TRBD1. The J segment lost 4 bases and the V segment lost 0 bases, leaving 12 bases of the junction unmatched. This CDR3 has 17 amino acids. CDR1 and CDR2 (germline): LNHNV, YYDKDF (reference sequence). CDR3 loop: CATSRDGPSGGAYEQYF. CDR3 nucleotides: TGTGCCACCAGCAGAGATGGCCCGTCAGGGGGTGCGTACGAGCAGTACTTC. The full variable domain, its missing parts supplied by reference TRBV15 and TRBJ2-7, is DAMVIQNPRYQVTQFGKPVTLSCSQTLNHNVMYWYQQKSSQAPKLLFHYYDKDFNNEADTPDNFQSRRPNTSFCFLDIRSPGLGDTAMYLCATSRDGPSGGAYEQYFGPGTRLTVT.